This T cell receptor beta chain was observed in a study of T cell repertoires in cytomegalovirus infection. For the study at large: An indication of both CMV infection and matching HLA type came from public TCR beta signatures. Study results and limitations: Based on cumulative public TCR beta family frequency, carriers of CMV plus the relevant HLA were identified. Within the response measured ex vivo, HLA-C-restricted CMV-specific TCR beta clonotypes were dominant.

This clonotype was seen more than once but under ten times. The antigen is undetermined. TCRdb reanalysed the reads using MiXCR and keeps one entry per CDR3 protein. The sample has a few hundred thousand distinct CDR3 sequences; 18% are singletons. Germline V CDR1 and CDR2: MNHEY, SMNVEV (reference sequence). The CDR3 contains 15 residues. Trimming removed 4 bases from V and 4 bases from J; junction bases left unmatched: 4. Material for sequencing was PBMCs. This sequence joins TRBV27 and TRBJ2-3; 11 bases are a match to TRBD2. This receptor was taken from a human donor in good health (CMV status not recorded). Some clones in this sample may be carry-over from other donors' samples. In nucleotides, the CDR3 is TGTGCCAGCAGTTGGATACTAGCGGGGGCAGATACGCAGTATTTT. Amino acid sequence: CASSWILAGADTQYF.